This T cell receptor (beta chain) was obtained from a study of immune evolution from preneoplasia to lung adenocarcinoma. Germline V lookup: CDR1 MDHEN, CDR2 SYDVKM. The CDR3 extends over 17 amino acids. V lost 6 bases to trimming and J lost 1 base, with 20 bases between them. The assay was immunoSEQ multiplex PCR, and TCRdb's table has in-frame clones only and misses some. The profile shows several thousand clones, around four fifths of them singletons. This TCR derives from a donor aged 70 or over with lung adenocarcinoma. The chain uses TRBV28 and TRBJ2-3; TRBD2 is a possible D gene (6 bases). Material: FFPE minimally invasive lung adenocarcinoma tissue. CDR3 residues: CASSPFPGGRGTDTQYF. The CDR3 bases are TGTGCCAGCAGCCCCTTCCCCGGGGGACGGGGCACAGATACGCAGTATTTT.